These 10 T cell receptor beta chains came from one sample sequenced in a study of lymphopenia after photon versus proton radiotherapy (dated 2019 in TCRdb). Library construction relied on the immunoSEQ multiplex PCR assay. TCRdb carries this immuneACCESS record with in-frame sequences only. Its versions omit some clonotypes, under half of them owing to an unresolved V gene in the studies checked, with the rest unexplained. The sample data list roughly 2,900 clones, and over 90% of these were observed just once. The top ten clones comprise under 2% of the sample. The sequences come from peripheral blood, collected from a patient treated with photon-based radiotherapy. The origin of the receptors is a woman aged 70-85 years with pancreatic cancer.

This clone has only one observation. This sequence joins TRBV6-1 and TRBJ2-3; 8 nucleotides match TRBD1. CDR1 and CDR2 from the germline V gene are MNHNS and SASEGT. CDR3 length equals 13 residues. With 4 bases clipped from V and 9 bases from J, the junction kept 6 bases outside the gene matches. The CDR3 DNA reads TGTGCCAGCAGTGCACAGGGGGTTGGAACGCAGTATTTT. It yields the protein CASSAQGVGTQYF.

The chain recombines TRBV6-1 with TRBJ2-6; 7 bases line up with TRBD2. Looked up from germline, CDR1 is MNHNS and CDR2 is SASEGT. J was trimmed by 2 bases and V by 7 bases; bases with no gene match: 5. The CDR3 contains 15 residues. The CDR3 region is CASMGGIAGANVLTF. CDR3 in DNA: TGTGCCAGCATGGGGGGGATAGCTGGGGCCAACGTCCTGACTTTC.

This rearrangement joins TRBV5-6 to TRBJ1-5, with a weak D call TRBD1 (6 bases). The CDR3 is made up of 13 amino acids. Trimming pared 4 bases from V and 4 bases from J, leaving 9 bases between. The V gene's germline CDR1 is SGHDT and CDR2 YYEEEE. The CDR3 DNA reads as TGTGCCAGCAGCAAAGACAGGAATCAGCCCCAGCATTTT. Its protein is CASSKDRNQPQHF. Using reference TRBV5-6 and TRBJ1-5 for the parts outside the CDR3, the full variable domain is DAGVTQSPTHLIKTRGQQVTLRCSPKSGHDTVSWYQQALGQGPQFIFQYYEEEERQRGNFPDRFSGHQFPNYSSELNVNALLLGDSALYLCASSKDRNQPQHFGDGTRLSIL.

The chain combines TRBV5-8 with TRBJ2-7; maybe TRBD1 (6 bases). The CDR3 has 17 residues. The ends were cut back, 0 bases at V and 1 base at J, with 17 bases in the middle. Germline CDR1 is SGHTS and CDR2 is YDEGEE. CDR3 DNA sequence: TGTGCCAGCAGCTTGGGGGGGCCTCGGCTCATGTCCTACGAGCAGTACTTC. Amino acids: CASSLGGPRLMSYEQYF.

The chain is built from TRBV7-3 and TRBJ1-1; TRBD1 matches at 7 bases. The trim removed 5 bases at V and 4 bases at J, leaving 4 bases unmatched. Germline V gives CDR1 SGHTA, CDR2 FQGTGA. CDR3 length equals 13 residues. The CDR3 bases are TGTGCCAGCAGCGACGACAGGGCCACTGAAGCTTTCTTT. Translating gives CASSDDRATEAFF.

V gene TRBV7-8 combines with J gene TRBJ2-3; TRBD2 aligns across 7 bases. CDR3 length equals 17 residues. Germline-derived CDR1 and CDR2 are SGHVS and FQNEAQ. The V and J ends lost 2 bases and 0 bases, in that order; junction bases with no gene match: 8. CDR3 sequence: CASSLLTSWTSTDTQYF. Written as DNA, the CDR3 is TGTGCCAGCAGCTTACTGACTAGCTGGACTAGCACAGATACGCAGTATTTT.

V is TRBV9 and J is TRBJ2-3; TRBD1 agrees at 7 bases. This CDR3 has 14 residues. In germline, CDR1 is SGDLS, CDR2 YYNGEE. The trim removed 4 bases at V and 2 bases at J, leaving 4 bases unmatched. For the CDR3, the DNA is TGTGCCAGCAGCCCAACAGGGGCCACAGATACGCAGTATTTT. Its translation is CASSPTGATDTQYF.

V is TRBV9 and J is TRBJ2-7, with D unresolved. Germline CDR1 reads SGDLS; CDR2 reads YYNGEE. Trimming cost V 0 bases and J 0 bases, with 10 bases left between them. CDR3 length equals 15 residues. CDR3 loop: CASSVGATSSYEQYF. CDR3 nucleotides: TGTGCCAGCAGCGTAGGGGCGACGAGCTCCTACGAGCAGTACTTC.

This clone was seen once. V usage is TRBV5-8 and J usage is TRBJ1-4; tentative D call: TRBD1 (6 bases). Trimming took 4 bases from V and 9 from J, leaving 19 bases between them. Looked up from germline, CDR1 is SGHTS and CDR2 is YDEGEE. The length of the CDR3 is 15 residues. The CDR3 loop reads CASSRGGGPGQKLFF. The CDR3, as DNA: TGTGCCAGCAGCCGAGGGGGGGGGCCCGGCCAAAAACTGTTTTTT.

The V gene is TRBV7-8, the J gene TRBJ2-7; D is undetermined. The CDR3 is 14 amino acids. CDR1 and CDR2 (germline): SGHVS, FQNEAQ. V lost 3 bases to trimming and J lost 2 bases, with 11 bases between them. The CDR3 loop reads CASSLGAVAYEQYF. DNA of the CDR3: TGTGCCAGCAGCTTGGGTGCAGTAGCCTACGAGCAGTACTTC. The variable domain in full, completed from reference TRBV7-8 and TRBJ2-7, reads GAGVSQSPRYKVAKRGQDVALRCDPISGHVSLFWYQQALGQGPEFLTYFQNEAQLDKSGLPSDRFFAERPEGSVSTLKIQRTQQEDSAVYLCASSLGAVAYEQYFGPGTRLTVT.